These T cell receptor beta chains were read from a single sample in a study of cytomegalovirus exposure and HLA in healthy donors. TCRdb keeps only in-frame clones here, not all; method: immunoSEQ multiplex PCR. The sample carries about 360,000 clones, roughly 89% recorded once. Sequencing was carried out using PBMCs. These receptor sequences come from a young woman in good health and CMV-seronegative. Both conserved end residues are part of each CDR3. The D gene is left open where the match is weak. Clone size is given for some rows only: seen once, a few or many times, or a class if the clone is expanded.

j_call clone_size d_call cdr3_length v_call cdr3_nt cdr3_aa
TRBJ2-2 NA TRBD1 15 TRBV7-3 TGTGCCAGCAGCCCCTCCGGGACAGGTGCCGGGGAGCTGTTTTTT CASSPSGTGAGELFF
TRBJ1-1 NA TRBD1 17 TRBV5-4 TGTGCCAGCAGCACCCGGGACAGGGGGCAGAAGAACACTGAAGCTTTCTTT CASSTRDRGQKNTEAFF
TRBJ1-5 NA NA 15 TRBV28 TGTGCCAGCAGTTTAGACCAGGTACCGAATCAGCCCCAGCATTTT CASSLDQVPNQPQHF
TRBJ2-2 NA TRBD1 17 TRBV9 TGTGCCAGCAGCGTAGGACAGGGTGGGGTTAACACCGGGGAGCTGTTTTTT CASSVGQGGVNTGELFF
TRBJ2-5 NA NA 15 TRBV6-5 TGTGCCAGCAGCCCCTCAGCTGCACGAGGGGAGACCCAGTACTTC CASSPSAARGETQYF
TRBJ2-7 NA TRBD1 15 TRBV30 TGTGCCTGGAGGGCGACGGGACAGGGATTTTACGAGCAGTACTTC CAWRATGQGFYEQYF
TRBJ2-5 NA NA 15 TRBV18 TGTGCCAGCTCACCACTCCCGCGCGGGCAAGAGACCCAGTACTTC CASSPLPRGQETQYF
TRBJ1-1 NA NA 13 TRBV7-6 TGTGCCAGCAGCCCTCAGGGGTACACTGAAGCTTTCTTT CASSPQGYTEAFF
TRBJ1-1 NA NA 15 TRBV5-1 TGCGCCAGCAGCTTGGGTCAGGGAGGGGGAACTGAAGCTTTCTTT CASSLGQGGGTEAFF
TRBJ2-1 NA TRBD2 15 TRBV6-5 TGTGCCAGCAGGAAAGCGGGAGCCTTCTACAATGAGCAGTTCTTC CASRKAGAFYNEQFF
TRBJ1-1 NA TRBD1 18 TRBV14 TGTGCCAGCAGCCAAGACGAACAGAGTTTTGACAGGGGCAGCTTGGCTTTCTTT CASSQDEQSFDRGSLAFF
TRBJ2-7 NA NA 10 TRBV30 TGTGCCTGGGGGGAGGAGGAGCAGTACTTC CAWGEEEQYF
TRBJ2-2 NA NA 14 TRBV5-1 TGCGCCAGCAGTGGTGGGTCGGGCACCGGGGAGCTGTTTTTT CASSGGSGTGELFF
TRBJ1-2 few NA 14 TRBV7-5 TGTGTCAGAAGCGAGGAGACAGGGGGAAAAAGCTACACCTTC CVRSEETGGKSYTF
TRBJ2-7 NA NA 14 TRBV7-9 TGTGCCAGCAGCCCGAGCGGAACATCCTACGAGCAGTACTTC CASSPSGTSYEQYF
TRBJ2-5 NA NA 14 TRBV19 TGTGCCAGTAGTGCTCAGGGTTACAGGGAGACCCAGTACTTC CASSAQGYRETQYF
TRBJ1-3 NA NA 15 TRBV5-5 TGTGCCAGCAGCCTACTTCCGGGATTTCGAAACACCATATATTTT CASSLLPGFRNTIYF
TRBJ2-3 NA NA 15 TRBV25-1 TGTGCCAGCAGTGGCCTGGGGGCGGGAGCAGATACGCAGTATTTT CASSGLGAGADTQYF
TRBJ1-3 NA TRBD1 18 TRBV15 TGTGCCACCAGCAGACGAGCCGGGACAGGGGACTTTGGAAACACCATATATTTT CATSRRAGTGDFGNTIYF
TRBJ2-1 NA TRBD1 13 TRBV15 TGTGCCACCCTGGACAGGGACTACAATGAGCAGTTCTTC CATLDRDYNEQFF
TRBJ1-4 NA TRBD1 15 TRBV28 TGTGCCAGCAGTTTCCCCTCAGGGGGCGTTGAAAAACTGTTTTTT CASSFPSGGVEKLFF
TRBJ1-1 NA NA 15 TRBV9 TGTGCCAGCAGCCATTCCCGGCGCGGCGGCACTGAAGCTTTCTTT CASSHSRRGGTEAFF
TRBJ2-7 NA TRBD1 14 TRBV28 TGTGCCAGCACCGATAGACAGGGGGCCTACGAGCAGTACTTC CASTDRQGAYEQYF
TRBJ2-7 once TRBD1 12 TRBV5-1 TGCGCCAGCAGCTGGGGGACAGGGGGACGGGACTTC CASSWGTGGRDF
TRBJ2-2 NA TRBD2 18 TRBV7-6 TGTGCCAGCAGCTTATGGACTAGCGGGAGGGAAGGCACCGGGGAGCTGTTTTTT CASSLWTSGREGTGELFF
TRBJ2-5 NA NA 13 TRBV9 TGTGCCAGCAGCGACACCTACCAAGAGACCCAGTACTTC CASSDTYQETQYF
TRBJ1-5 NA NA 16 TRBV2 TGTGCCAGCAGCCCAGGGGCGTCCGTAAGGGGTCAGCCCCAGCATTTT CASSPGASVRGQPQHF
TRBJ1-1 once NA 13 TRBV11-2 TGTGCCAGCAGTCGGGGGGGGAACACTGAAGCTTTCTTT CASSRGGNTEAFF
TRBJ1-1 NA NA 13 TRBV5-1 TGCGCCAGCAGCTTTAGAGGGAACACTGAAGCTTTCTTT CASSFRGNTEAFF
TRBJ2-2 NA TRBD2 17 TRBV5-1 TGCGCCAGCAGCTTGGAGGCTAGCGGGGCTAACACCGGGGAGCTGTTTTTT CASSLEASGANTGELFF
TRBJ1-5 NA NA 15 TRBV27 TGTGCCAGCAAAAAACAGGATTATAGCAATCAGCCCCAGCATTTT CASKKQDYSNQPQHF
TRBJ1-4 NA TRBD1 13 TRBV23-1 TGCGCCCTCTGGGGACAGGACAATGAAAAACTGTTTTTT CALWGQDNEKLFF
TRBJ1-5 few TRBD1 17 TRBV2 TGTGCCAGCAGCGGGGACAGGGAGAAGGTTGGCAATCAGCCCCAGCATTTT CASSGDREKVGNQPQHF
TRBJ1-4 NA NA 13 TRBV2 TGTGCCGGAATTGGGGCAGGGCGCGAAAAACTGTTTTTT CAGIGAGREKLFF
TRBJ1-2 NA TRBD1 14 TRBV11-2 TGTGCCAGCAGCCCACGGACAGGGTGGTATGGCTACACCTTC CASSPRTGWYGYTF
TRBJ2-1 NA NA 13 TRBV30 TGTGCCTGGAGTGGGGACAGCCTCGGGGGACAGTTCTTC CAWSGDSLGGQFF
TRBJ2-1 NA NA 14 TRBV19 TGTGCCAGTAGTATAGCCACCCTTAGTAATGAGCAGTTCTTC CASSIATLSNEQFF
TRBJ2-5 NA NA 15 TRBV6-5 TGTGCCAGCAGTTTCGTACAGGCCCCAATGGAGACCCAGTACTTC CASSFVQAPMETQYF
TRBJ2-1 NA TRBD1 13 TRBV11-3 TGTGCCAGCAGGGGGACAGGAGGCAATGAGCAGTTCTTC CASRGTGGNEQFF
TRBJ1-1 NA TRBD1 14 TRBV2 TGTGCCAGCAGTGATTCCAGGGGGGAGACTGAAGCTTTCTTT CASSDSRGETEAFF
TRBJ2-5 NA NA 16 TRBV7-7 TGTGCCAGCAGTCCCAAACTCCGGGGGGCCGGGGAGACCCAGTACTTC CASSPKLRGAGETQYF
TRBJ2-5 NA TRBD2 14 TRBV9 TGTGCCAGCAGCGCAGGACTAGCCGAAGAGACCCAGTACTTC CASSAGLAEETQYF
TRBJ2-7 NA NA 16 TRBV2 TGTGCCAGCATATTTCGGGGGGACACTGGGTACGGACAGCAGTACTTC CASIFRGDTGYGQQYF
TRBJ2-1 NA NA 16 TRBV5-4 TGTGCCAGCAGCTTGGCCGGGCAGGGGGGAAACAATGAGCAGTTCTTC CASSLAGQGGNNEQFF
TRBJ1-1 NA NA 12 TRBV21-1 TGTGCCAGCAGCAAAGGACAGGCATTGGCTTTCTTT CASSKGQALAFF
TRBJ1-5 NA NA 15 TRBV7-6 TGTGCCAGCAGCAGCTCACTTAACGGCAATCAGCCCCAGCATTTT CASSSSLNGNQPQHF
TRBJ2-1 NA NA 17 TRBV27 TGTGCCAGCAGCGCTTCCCTCTCGGGCCTAGCAGGCAATGAGCAGTTCTTC CASSASLSGLAGNEQFF
TRBJ2-2 NA NA 15 TRBV6-5 TGTGCCAGCAGTTACGAAGCGGGTGGGGCCGGGGAGCTGTTTTTT CASSYEAGGAGELFF
TRBJ2-6 NA NA 15 TRBV9 TGTGCCAGCAGAGCCGGAGGGGCCGGGGCCAACGTCCTGACTTTC CASRAGGAGANVLTF
TRBJ1-1 NA NA 14 TRBV10-2 TGCGCCAGCAGTGACGTCAGGGTAGTTACTGAAGCTTTCTTT CASSDVRVVTEAFF
TRBJ2-3 NA TRBD1 15 TRBV28 TGTGCCAGCGGCACCCTAGGGGGCGGCACAGATACGCAGTATTTT CASGTLGGGTDTQYF
TRBJ2-5 NA TRBD1 13 TRBV6-5 TGTGCCAGCAGTTGGACAGGGAGAGAGACCCAGTACTTC CASSWTGRETQYF
TRBJ2-2 NA TRBD1 18 TRBV7-9 TGTGCCAGCAGCCAAACGGACAGGGTGGAATTATCAAGGGGGGAGCTGTTTTTT CASSQTDRVELSRGELFF
TRBJ1-6 NA NA 14 TRBV14 TGTGCCAGCAGCCAAGAATTAGATAATTCACCCCTCCACTTT CASSQELDNSPLHF
TRBJ2-5 NA NA 15 TRBV5-4 TGTGCCAGCAGCTTGACTGTGAGGGGGGGAGAGACCCAGTACTTC CASSLTVRGGETQYF
TRBJ2-5 NA NA 11 TRBV30 TGTGCCTGGAGCCAGCAAGAGACCCAGTACTTC CAWSQQETQYF
TRBJ2-2 NA NA 17 TRBV11-3 TGTGCCAGCAGCCAGGGATTACAGGGAAAGAACACCGGGGAGCTGTTTTTT CASSQGLQGKNTGELFF